Listed below are T cell receptor beta chains from one sample, sequenced in a study of CD8+ T cells in alopecia areata. The data were produced by immunoSEQ multiplex PCR, yet TCRdb's version contains in-frame clones alone and is incomplete. Among nearly 95,000 clones listed, 60% to 80% were seen once. The specimen was CD8+ T cells sorted from blood, collected around week 42, from a patient treated with tofacitinib. These receptors all stem from a human donor with alopecia areata. Each CDR3 is given without its conserved first and last residue.

V gene | CDR3 protein
TRBV2 | ASSDRGRVDEQY
TRBV7-8 | ASSSRTNYEQY
TRBV7-2 | ASATTSGYEQY
TRBV4-3 | ASSQGGETHEQY
TRBV7-8 | ASSQSETPNTGQPQH
TRBV10-1 | ASSESGVMNEQF
TRBV19 | ASSTTSGTEAF
TRBV11-2 | ASSLYPLGYAGDTQY
TRBV9 | ASSVGIESYNEQF
TRBV6-1 | ASSGDRSYTDTQY
TRBV7-2 | ASSGADRGRIRANVLT
TRBV23-1 | ASSQSPTEGTGDEQY
TRBV10-3 | AISPLSSTDTQY
TRBV5-6 | ASSFGTDTQY
TRBV29-1 | SVDTNTDTQY
TRBV5-1 | ASSFSGAGRSTEAF
TRBV18 | ASSPSGGRAQGVPSMNTEAF
TRBV27 | ASSLSGEFSGANVLT
TRBV13 | ASSRNTEAF
TRBV4-3 | ASSPGVTSTDTQY
TRBV7-9 | ASSLAGAAAF
TRBV2 | ASSEGWSSGGAMDTQY
TRBV19 | ASGRPAEKLF
TRBV27 | ASSLGGGAASYNEQF
TRBV7-9 | ASSPGMNTEAF